This TCR beta chain stems from a study of cytomegalovirus exposure and HLA in healthy donors. Primers included in the PCR were 60 Vbeta and 13 Jbeta primers. Here immunoSEQ multiplex PCR was the method, and the copy in TCRdb shows in-frame clones only, minus some. Of 100,000 or so clones in the sample, about four fifths were seen once. The CDR3 is 15 residues long. Germline V gene lookup returns CDR1 MNHEY and CDR2 SMNVEV (reference sequence). With 7 bases removed from V and 0 bases from J, the gap between germline ends came to 13 bases. Of note for this clone: Its antigen remains unidentified.

Findings and limits, study-wide: Three chains tied to CMV proved CMV antigen-specific in vitro.

The chain carries TRBV27 and TRBJ2-1; D is perhaps TRBD1 (6 bases). The receptor comes from a female donor in good health and CMV-seropositive. The sequenced material came from PBMCs. The chain's CDR3 is CASKHGQPSYNEQFF. CDR3 DNA sequence: TGTGCCAGCAAACACGGACAGCCCTCCTACAATGAGCAGTTCTTC.